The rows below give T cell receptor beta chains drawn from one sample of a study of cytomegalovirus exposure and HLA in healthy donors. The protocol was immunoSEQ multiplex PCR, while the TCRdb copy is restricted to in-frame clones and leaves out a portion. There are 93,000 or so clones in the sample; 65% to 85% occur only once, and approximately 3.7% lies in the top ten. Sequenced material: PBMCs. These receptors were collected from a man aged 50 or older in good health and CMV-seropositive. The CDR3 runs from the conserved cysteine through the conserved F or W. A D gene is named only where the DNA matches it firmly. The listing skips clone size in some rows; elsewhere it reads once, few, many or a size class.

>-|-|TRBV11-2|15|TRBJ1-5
TGTGCCAGCAGGCCTACAGGGAGCGGCAATCAGCCCCAGCATTTT
CASRPTGSGNQPQHF
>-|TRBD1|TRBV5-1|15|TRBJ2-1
TGCGCCAGCAGCTTGCAGGGGGCGGCATACAATGAGCAGTTCTTC
CASSLQGAAYNEQFF
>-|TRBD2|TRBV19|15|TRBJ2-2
TGTGCCAGTAGTATAAGACAGCGGGGGACCGGGGAGCTGTTTTTT
CASSIRQRGTGELFF
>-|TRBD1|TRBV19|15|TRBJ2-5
TGTGCCAGTAGGAAACCGGGACAGGGAGAGGAGACCCAGTACTTC
CASRKPGQGEETQYF
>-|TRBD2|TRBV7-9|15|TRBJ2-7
TGTGCCAGCTCCCTCTCTAGCGGTAGAAGGTACGAGCAGTACTTC
CASSLSSGRRYEQYF
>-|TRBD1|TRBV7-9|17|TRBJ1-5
TGTTCCAGCAGCTTAGGGGACAGGTCATATAGCAATCAGCCCCAGCATTTT
CSSSLGDRSYSNQPQHF
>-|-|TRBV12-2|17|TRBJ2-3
TGTGCAAGTCGCTTAGATAGGCGGGGACAGGGGACAGATACGCAGTATTTT
CASRLDRRGQGTDTQYF
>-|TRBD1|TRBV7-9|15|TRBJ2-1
TGTGCCAGCAGCTCGGGACAGGGGAAGAAAAATGAGCAGTTCTTC
CASSSGQGKKNEQFF
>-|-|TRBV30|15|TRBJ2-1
TGTGCCTGGAGTGTACTGCCCACAGGGTTGAATGAGCAGTTCTTC
CAWSVLPTGLNEQFF
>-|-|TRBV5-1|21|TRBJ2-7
TGCGCCAGCAGCCTAGAACCGTCGGTGGTAGGGAGGGGGGCCAGCTACTACGAGCAGTACTTC
CASSLEPSVVGRGASYYEQYF
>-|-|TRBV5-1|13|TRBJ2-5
TGCGCCAGCAGCTTGATTCCCGGGGAGACCCAGTACTTC
CASSLIPGETQYF
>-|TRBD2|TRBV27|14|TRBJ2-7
TGTGCCAGCTCCGTGGGAGGGAAAGGATACGAGCAGTACTTC
CASSVGGKGYEQYF
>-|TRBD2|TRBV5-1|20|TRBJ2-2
TGCGCCAGCAGTCCTGAGGGGACTAGCGGGAGGGCCGGTATTTCCGGGGAGCTGTTTTTT
CASSPEGTSGRAGISGELFF
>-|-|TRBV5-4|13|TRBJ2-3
TGTGCCAGCAGCTTGGCAGGCACAGATACGCAGTATTTT
CASSLAGTDTQYF
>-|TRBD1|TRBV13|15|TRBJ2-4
TGTGCCAGCAGCTTAACAGGGGTGGCCAAAAACATTCAGTACTTC
CASSLTGVAKNIQYF
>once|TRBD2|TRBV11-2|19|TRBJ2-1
TGTGCCAGCACCCCGCCCCGACTAGCGGGAAAAGATCGGTACAATGAGCAGTTCTTC
CASTPPRLAGKDRYNEQFF
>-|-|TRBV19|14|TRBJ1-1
TGTGCCAGCCTAAGGGGCACTATGAACACTGAAGCTTTCTTT
CASLRGTMNTEAFF
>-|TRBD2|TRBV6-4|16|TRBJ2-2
TGTGCCAGCAGTCCAAAAGCGGGAGAGGACACCGGGGAGCTGTTTTTT
CASSPKAGEDTGELFF
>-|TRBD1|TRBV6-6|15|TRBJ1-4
TGTGCCAGCAGTCCAACAGGGGGTCTTTATGAAAAACTGTTTTTT
CASSPTGGLYEKLFF
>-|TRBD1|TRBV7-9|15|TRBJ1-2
TGTGCCAGCAGCCCCAGGACAGGGGGCGACTATGGCTACACCTTC
CASSPRTGGDYGYTF
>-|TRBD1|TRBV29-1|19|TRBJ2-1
TGCAGCGTCCCCTATAGGGGGACAGGGGGCTTGAGCTCCTACAATGAGCAGTTCTTC
CSVPYRGTGGLSSYNEQFF
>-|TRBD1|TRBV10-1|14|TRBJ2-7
TGCGCCAGCAGTCCATCGACAGGGGGGAACGAGCAGTACTTC
CASSPSTGGNEQYF
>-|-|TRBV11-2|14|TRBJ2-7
TGTGCCAGCAGCGAAAACAGGATTCCGGGCGAGCAGTACTTC
CASSENRIPGEQYF
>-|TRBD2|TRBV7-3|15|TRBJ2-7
TGTGCCAGCAGCCGGGGACTAGCGGGAGTCGACGAGCAGTACTTC
CASSRGLAGVDEQYF
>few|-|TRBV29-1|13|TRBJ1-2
TGCAGCGTGTCCGGGACACCTAACTATGGCTACACCTTC
CSVSGTPNYGYTF
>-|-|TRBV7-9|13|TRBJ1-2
TGTGCCAGCAGCTTAGCGGACAGCTATGGCTACACCTTC
CASSLADSYGYTF